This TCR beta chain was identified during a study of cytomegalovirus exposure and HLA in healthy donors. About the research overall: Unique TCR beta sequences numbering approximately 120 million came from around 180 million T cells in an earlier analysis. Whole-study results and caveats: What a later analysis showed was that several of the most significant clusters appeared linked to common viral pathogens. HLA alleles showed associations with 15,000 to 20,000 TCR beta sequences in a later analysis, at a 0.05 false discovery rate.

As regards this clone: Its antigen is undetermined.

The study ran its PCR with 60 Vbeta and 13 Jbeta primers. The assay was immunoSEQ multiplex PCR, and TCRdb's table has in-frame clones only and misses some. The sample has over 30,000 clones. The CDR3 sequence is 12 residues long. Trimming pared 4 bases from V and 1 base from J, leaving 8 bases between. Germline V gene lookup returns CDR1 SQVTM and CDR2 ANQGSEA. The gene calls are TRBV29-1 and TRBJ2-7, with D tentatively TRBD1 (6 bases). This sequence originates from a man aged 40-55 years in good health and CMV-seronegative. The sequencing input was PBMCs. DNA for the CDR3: TGCAGCGTTGTGGACAGTTCCTACGAGCAGTACTTC. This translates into CSVVDSSYEQYF.